The 2 T cell receptor beta chains below all came from one sample that was sequenced in a study of human T cells and chemical hapten exposure. Time point denoted: patch test 2, 6 weeks after DPC sensitization. The treatment is: therapeutic diphenylcyclopropenone sensitization with weekly scalp DPC. TCRdb re-analysed the RACE reads in MiXCR, keeping a single row per CDR3 protein. The sample shows approximately 91,000 distinct CDR3 sequences, roughly 10% of them seen only once. The specimen comprised whole blood, sampled in connection with sensitization to the hapten diphenylcyclopropenone (DPC). These receptors were taken from a man younger than 35 with alopecia areata. Some clones in this sample may be carry-over from other donors' samples.

This clonotype was detected ten times or more. The chain employs TRBV5-1 and TRBJ2-5, with 8 bases lining up with TRBD2. The J segment lost 2 bases and the V segment lost 4 bases, leaving 7 bases of the junction unmatched. CDR3 length: 15 residues. Germline assignment: CDR1 SGHRS and CDR2 YFSETQ. This chain's CDR3 is CASSRTSGKQETQYF. The CDR3 DNA is TGCGCCAGCAGCAGAACTAGCGGAAAACAAGAGACCCAGTACTTC.

J is TRBJ1-1 and V is TRBV20-1, with D perhaps matching TRBD1 (5 bases). This CDR3 has 13 residues. Germline CDR1 reads DFQATT; CDR2 reads SNEGSKA (reference sequence). V was shortened by 3 bases and J by 2 bases, with 10 bases between the two germline ends. DNA of the CDR3: TGCAGTGCTAGCGACAGACTCAACACTGAAGCTTTCTTT. It encodes CSASDRLNTEAFF.